This paragraph reports one T cell receptor (beta chain). The data derive from a study of control samples from healthy donors and cancer patients. Method: immunoSEQ multiplex PCR; TCRdb's copy keeps in-frame clones and lacks some. The data show 130,000 or so clones, roughly 94% seen once. Germline lookup yields CDR1 WSHSY and CDR2 SAAADI. V trimming: 5 bases; J trimming: 0 bases; junction bases outside the gene matches: 10. The CDR3 totals 17 residues. Sequencing was done on a sample of blood. The genes are TRBV10-2 and TRBJ1-2, with 9 bases fitting TRBD1. The receptor was isolated from a middle-aged man in good health. Here the CDR3 reads CASSTGTGMGANYGYTF. The CDR3 region has the DNA TGCGCCAGCAGTACCGGGACAGGGATGGGAGCTAACTATGGCTACACCTTC.